The 30 T cell receptor beta chains below were found in one sample sequenced in a study of radiation and T cells in renal cell carcinoma. Documented time point: blood 4 weeks post-SBRT, at nephrectomy. Treatment defined: 15 Gy SBRT to primary tumor, nephrectomy 4 weeks later. Sequencing was performed with immunoSEQ multiplex PCR; in TCRdb, only in-frame clones are kept and a portion is missing. The sample holds more than 120,000 clones; approximately 86% are singletons and the top ten take about a sixth. Here the sequenced sample was blood, taken from a patient whose treatment included radiotherapy and nephrectomy. Every receptor here comes from a woman between 50 and 59 years old with renal cell carcinoma.

The rearrangement uses TRBV6-4 and TRBJ1-1, with D unclear. CDR3 length equals 13 residues. Trimming took off 5 bases at V and 3 bases at J, with 10 bases between the two ends. Per germline, CDR1 MRHNA and CDR2 SNTAGT. In DNA, the CDR3 is TGTGCCAGCAGTTGGGCAGATGACACTGAAGCTTTCTTT. Protein sequence: CASSWADDTEAFF.

This clone was seen only a few times. This chain uses TRBV9 with TRBJ2-3; no reliable D call. CDR1 and CDR2 from the germline V gene are SGDLS and YYNGEE. Trimming cost V 0 bases and J 0 bases, with 8 bases left between them. This CDR3 contains 15 residues. CDR3 DNA: TGTGCCAGCAGCGTAGACCCCCAAAGCACAGATACGCAGTATTTT. Protein sequence: CASSVDPQSTDTQYF.

This clone was seen only a few times. Other nucleotide sequences in the sample specify the same CDR3. This chain uses TRBV7-9 with TRBJ2-5; D not resolved. The CDR3 consists of 12 residues. Trimming pared 1 base from V and 2 bases from J, leaving 2 bases between. Germline V gene data show CDR1 as SEHNR and CDR2 as FQNEAQ (reference sequence). The CDR3 region has the DNA TGTGCCAGCAGCTTAGTGCAAGAGACCCAGTACTTC. Protein product: CASSLVQETQYF.

The chain has TRBV18 and TRBJ1-1; D is undetermined. Germline V lookup: CDR1 KGHSH, CDR2 LQKENI. This CDR3 region has 13 residues. The ends were cut back, 11 bases at V and 0 bases at J, with 13 bases in the middle. The CDR3 here is CASLRGVNTEAFF. As DNA, the CDR3 is TGTGCCTCTCTTAGAGGAGTGAACACTGAAGCTTTCTTT.

V and J are TRBV11-2 and TRBJ1-2; D remains ambiguous. The CDR3 has 12 amino acids. Trimming took off 6 bases at V and 3 bases at J, with 8 bases between the two ends. The V gene's germline CDR1 is SGHAT and CDR2 FQNNGV. CDR3 in amino acids: CASRRVDYGYTF. The CDR3 DNA follows: TGTGCCAGCAGGAGGGTTGACTATGGCTACACCTTC.

This chain uses TRBV6-1 with TRBJ1-2; TRBD1 is a possible D gene (5 bases). Germline assignment: CDR1 MNHNS and CDR2 SASEGT. Trimming cost V 4 bases and J 7 bases, with 7 bases left between them. The CDR3 covers 11 residues. The CDR3 here is CASSVQGGYTF. CDR3 nucleotides: TGTGCCAGCAGTGTCCAGGGTGGCTACACCTTC.

Only one count was recorded for this clone. The chain carries TRBV18 and TRBJ2-3; D is unresolved. The CDR3 spans 12 residues. V lost 3 bases to trimming and J lost 6 bases, with 7 bases between them. Germline-derived CDR1 and CDR2 are KGHSH and LQKENI. Written as DNA, the CDR3 is TGTGCCAGCTCACCCGCCCGGGATACGCAGTATTTT. As protein: CASSPARDTQYF.

The chain is built from TRBV19 and TRBJ2-5; 7 bases agree with TRBD1. V gave up 5 bases and J gave up 3 bases; unmatched junction bases: 3. CDR1 LNHDA and CDR2 SQIVND come from the germline V gene (reference sequence). The CDR3 consists of 13 residues. The CDR3 bases are TGTGCCAGTAGTGTCGACAGGGAAGAGACCCAGTACTTC. It specifies CASSVDREETQYF.

The chain has TRBV7-2 and TRBJ2-4; the D is unclear. Trimming left V 1 base short and J 0 bases short, with 10 bases between. The length of the CDR3 is 16 residues. Germline values: CDR1 SGHTA, CDR2 FQGNSA. The CDR3 sequence is CASSLVDGLAKNIQYF. The DNA of the CDR3 is TGTGCCAGCAGCTTAGTGGACGGGCTAGCCAAAAACATTCAGTACTTC.

The chain carries TRBV11-2 and TRBJ2-4; D is ambiguous. Germline assignment: CDR1 SGHAT and CDR2 FQNNGV. The V and J ends lost 5 bases and 9 bases respectively, with 20 bases between them. The CDR3 loop spans 15 amino acids. The CDR3 DNA reads as TGTGCCAGCAGCACCCCTAAAGGGAAGGAGAGCATTCAGTACTTC. Amino acids: CASSTPKGKESIQYF.

The chain uses TRBV7-2 and TRBJ1-1, with a tentative D call TRBD1 (6 bases). V dropped 5 bases and J dropped 3 bases, with 16 bases sitting between them. Germline CDR1 is SGHTA and CDR2 is FQGNSA. This CDR3 has 15 residues. The CDR3 loop reads CASSRPTGAHTEAFF. The CDR3 nucleotides read TGTGCCAGCAGCCGACCGACAGGCGCCCACACTGAAGCTTTCTTT.

CDR3 protein: CASSLARGSGGQPQHF. In DNA form, the CDR3 reads TGTGCCAGCAGCTTGGCGCGGGGTTCAGGGGGTCAGCCCCAGCATTTT. V usage is TRBV5-6 and J usage is TRBJ1-5, with 7 nucleotides matching TRBD1. CDR1 is SGHDT and CDR2 is YYEEEE in the germline V gene. J gave up 6 bases and V 0 bases, and 9 bases lay outside the gene matches. The CDR3 consists of 16 residues.

The genes are TRBV5-1 and TRBJ2-5; the match to TRBD2 covers 10 bases. The trim removed 3 bases at V and 3 bases at J, leaving 23 bases unmatched. The CDR3 has 21 residues. CDR1 SGHRS and CDR2 YFSETQ come from the germline V gene. The CDR3 nucleotides are TGCGCCAGCAGCTCGAGAGGAGGGGGATGGACTAGCGGTTCGTCGGAAGAGACCCAGTACTTC. Residues: CASSSRGGGWTSGSSEETQYF.

V gene TRBV4-3 combines with J gene TRBJ1-6; D gene uncertain. The CDR3 runs to 14 residues. Trimming cost V 1 base and J 7 bases, with 8 bases left between them. The germline CDR1 and CDR2 sequences are LGHNA and YSLEER. This CDR3 is CASSQVTANSPLHF. CDR3 DNA sequence: TGCGCCAGCAGCCAAGTAACGGCAAATTCACCCCTCCACTTT.

In DNA, the CDR3 is TGTGCCAGCAGCATCCCCGGACAGGGGTTGGATACGCAGTATTTT. Translating it yields CASSIPGQGLDTQYF. This rearrangement joins TRBV5-6 to TRBJ2-3, with TRBD1 matching over 9 bases. The germline gives CDR1 SGHDT, CDR2 YYEEEE. V was pared by 4 bases and J by 6 bases, with 9 bases of the junction left unmatched. CDR3 length: 15 amino acids.

The rearrangement joins TRBV6-5 to TRBJ1-1; unclear D gene. Looked up from germline, CDR1 is MNHEY and CDR2 is SVGAGI. The CDR3 consists of 15 residues. V shed 0 bases and J shed 2 bases, with 10 bases lying between them. In DNA, the CDR3 is TGTGCCAGCAGTTACTCGATGGCGGGTAACACTGAAGCTTTCTTT. Translation: CASSYSMAGNTEAFF.

V is TRBV6-5 and J is TRBJ2-3; D perhaps matches TRBD2 (6 bases). Trimming cost V 2 bases and J 0 bases, with 12 bases left between them. Germline assignment: CDR1 MNHEY and CDR2 SVGAGI. This CDR3 contains 16 residues. The CDR3 region is CASSYRRLGSTDTQYF. The CDR3 DNA is TGTGCCAGCAGTTACAGGAGACTAGGTAGCACAGATACGCAGTATTTT.

This chain joins TRBV7-2 and TRBJ1-3, with a possible D match to TRBD1 (5 bases). The CDR3 has 15 amino acids. CDR1 SGHTA and CDR2 FQGNSA come from the germline V gene. V was clipped by 1 base and J by 2 bases, with 9 bases between them. The CDR3 region has the DNA TGTGCCAGCAGCTTAGTAGGGGTCCCTGGAAACACCATATATTTT. Its protein product is CASSLVGVPGNTIYF.

As DNA, the CDR3 is TGCGCCAGCAGCCAGGGACTAGCGGGGGACACAGATACGCAGTATTTT. Its translation: CASSQGLAGDTDTQYF. This rearrangement joins TRBV4-1 to TRBJ2-3, with TRBD2 matching 14 bases. The V and J ends lost 3 bases and 2 bases, in that order; junction bases with no gene match: 1. The CDR3 totals 16 residues. Germline V gene sequence: CDR1 MGHRA, CDR2 YSYEKL.

The chain is built from TRBV5-1 and TRBJ2-5; D possibly corresponds to TRBD1 (5 bases). V shed 0 bases and J shed 2 bases, with 8 bases lying between them. From germline, CDR1 is SGHRS and CDR2 YFSETQ. CDR3 length equals 14 residues. CDR3 loop: CASSLGAGQETQYF. DNA for the CDR3: TGCGCCAGCAGCTTGGGGGCAGGGCAAGAGACCCAGTACTTC.

The chain is built from TRBV4-1 and TRBJ1-2, with unresolved D. The V and J ends lost 1 base and 10 bases respectively, with 7 bases between them. Germline values: CDR1 MGHRA, CDR2 YSYEKL. The CDR3 sequence is 11 residues long. The CDR3 DNA reads TGCGCCAGCAGCCAAGGGTTCCTCTACACCTTC. Its translation: CASSQGFLYTF.

The chain combines TRBV28 with TRBJ2-7; the D gene is possibly TRBD2 (5 bases). Trimming pared 6 bases from V and 7 bases from J, leaving 16 bases between. The CDR3 is made up of 13 amino acids. Per the germline V gene, CDR1 is MDHEN and CDR2 is SYDVKM. The CDR3 loop is CASSQMGGWEQYF. The CDR3 nucleotides read TGTGCCAGCAGCCAAATGGGCGGGTGGGAGCAGTACTTC.

This chain links TRBV7-2 with TRBJ1-2; 8 nucleotides align to TRBD1. This CDR3 has 14 residues. Germline CDR1 reads SGHTA; CDR2 reads FQGNSA. V shed 7 bases, J shed 5 bases, and the junction held 9 bases outside the gene matches. This chain's CDR3 is CASTPSGGVYGYTF. CDR3 sequence (DNA): TGTGCCAGCACACCCTCAGGGGGCGTATATGGCTACACCTTC. Filled out from reference TRBV7-2 and TRBJ1-2, the complete variable domain reads GAGVSQSPSNKVTEKGKDVELRCDPISGHTALYWYRQSLGQGLEFLIYFQGNSAPDKSGLPSDRFSAERTGGSVSTLTIQRTQQEDSAVYLCASTPSGGVYGYTFGSGTRLTVV.

V usage is TRBV6-1 and J usage is TRBJ1-6; the match to TRBD1 covers 8 bases. V shed 4 bases, J shed 0 bases, and the junction held 8 bases outside the gene matches. Germline V CDR1 and CDR2: MNHNS, SASEGT. This CDR3 contains 18 residues. The CDR3 loop reads CASSGGTGGSSYNSPLHF. The CDR3 nucleotides read TGTGCCAGCAGTGGGGGCACAGGGGGAAGCTCCTATAATTCACCCCTCCACTTT.

This clone occurred a few times. The V gene is TRBV7-2, the J gene TRBJ1-5; a possible D gene is TRBD1 (6 bases). The CDR3 spans 13 residues. CDR1 is SGHTA, CDR2 FQGNSA, per germline. V was shortened by 5 bases and J by 15 bases, with 20 bases between the two germline ends. The CDR3 DNA reads TGTGCCAGCAGCGAGGGGGAGCTCGTCCCGGGGCATTTT. This encodes CASSEGELVPGHF.

This chain uses TRBV9 with TRBJ2-3; 11 positions agree with TRBD2. CDR3 length equals 16 residues. The ends lost 3 bases at V and 5 bases at J; junction bases unmatched: 8. CDR1 and CDR2 from the germline V gene are SGDLS and YYNGEE. CDR3 bases: TGTGCCAGCAGCGAGTTAACTAGCGGGGGATTAGATACGCAGTATTTT. Translating gives CASSELTSGGLDTQYF.

The chain couples TRBV7-3 to TRBJ2-6; D gene ambiguous. The CDR3 contains 18 residues. V lost 1 base, J lost 0 bases, and 13 bases lay in between. Germline-derived CDR1 and CDR2 are SGHTA and FQGTGA. The CDR3 is CASSLNGGASSGANVLTF. In DNA form, the CDR3 reads TGTGCCAGCAGCTTAAACGGCGGTGCCTCCTCTGGGGCCAACGTCCTGACTTTC.

V usage is TRBV28 and J usage is TRBJ2-7, with 8 bases matching TRBD1. CDR3 length equals 14 residues. Germline V CDR1 and CDR2: MDHEN, SYDVKM. The V gene end was trimmed by 3 bases and the J gene end by 4 bases; junction bases not matched to a gene: 5. CDR3 nucleotide sequence: TGTGCCAGCAGTTTTAACCAGGGGGCTTACGAGCAGTACTTC. Encoded protein: CASSFNQGAYEQYF.

The V and J genes are TRBV6-1 and TRBJ1-5; no reliable D call. Germline CDR1 reads MNHNS; CDR2 reads SASEGT. CDR3 length: 15 residues. With 8 bases removed from V and 5 bases from J, the gap between germline ends came to 19 bases. The CDR3 bases are TGTGCCAGCCGGTTTCGGGGATTCGAGGATCAGCCCCAGCATTTT. Its protein is CASRFRGFEDQPQHF.

DNA for the CDR3: TGTGCCAGCAGCTTAGGATCACTAGCCACAGATACGCAGTATTTT. Its protein product is CASSLGSLATDTQYF. The rearrangement uses TRBV11-2 and TRBJ2-3; D might be TRBD2 (6 bases). The length of the CDR3 is 15 residues. Germline V gene lookup returns CDR1 SGHAT and CDR2 FQNNGV. Trimming left V 1 base short and J 2 bases short, with 10 bases between.